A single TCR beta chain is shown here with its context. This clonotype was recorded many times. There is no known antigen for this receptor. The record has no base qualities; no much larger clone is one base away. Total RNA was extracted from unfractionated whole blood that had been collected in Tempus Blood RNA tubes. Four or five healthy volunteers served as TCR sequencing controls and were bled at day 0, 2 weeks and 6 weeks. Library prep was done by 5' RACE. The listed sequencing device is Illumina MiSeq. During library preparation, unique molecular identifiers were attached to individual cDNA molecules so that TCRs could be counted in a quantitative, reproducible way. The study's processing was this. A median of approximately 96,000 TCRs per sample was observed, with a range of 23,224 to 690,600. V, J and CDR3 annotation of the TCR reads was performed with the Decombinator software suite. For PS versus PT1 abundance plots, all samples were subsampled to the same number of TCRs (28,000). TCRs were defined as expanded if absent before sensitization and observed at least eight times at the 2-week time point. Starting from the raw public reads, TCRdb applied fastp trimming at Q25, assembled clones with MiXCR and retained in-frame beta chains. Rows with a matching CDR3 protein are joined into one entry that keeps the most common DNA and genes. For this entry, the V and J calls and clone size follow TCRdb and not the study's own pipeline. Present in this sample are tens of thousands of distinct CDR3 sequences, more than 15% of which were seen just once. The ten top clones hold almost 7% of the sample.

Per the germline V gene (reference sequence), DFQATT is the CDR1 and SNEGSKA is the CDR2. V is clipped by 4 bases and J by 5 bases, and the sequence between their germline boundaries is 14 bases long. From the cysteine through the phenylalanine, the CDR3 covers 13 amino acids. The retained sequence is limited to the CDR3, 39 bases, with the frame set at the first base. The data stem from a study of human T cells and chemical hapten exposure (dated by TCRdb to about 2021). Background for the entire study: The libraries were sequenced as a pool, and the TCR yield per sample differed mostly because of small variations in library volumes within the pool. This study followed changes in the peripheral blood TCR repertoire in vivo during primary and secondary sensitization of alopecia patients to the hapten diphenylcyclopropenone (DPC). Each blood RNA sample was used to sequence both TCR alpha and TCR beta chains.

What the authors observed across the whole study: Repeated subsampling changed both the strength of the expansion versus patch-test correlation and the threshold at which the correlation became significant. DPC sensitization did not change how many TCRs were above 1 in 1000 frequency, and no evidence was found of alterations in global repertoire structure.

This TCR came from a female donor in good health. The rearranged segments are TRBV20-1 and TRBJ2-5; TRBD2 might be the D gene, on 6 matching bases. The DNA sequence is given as TGCAGTGCTATTAGACTAGGTCCCGAGACCCAGTACTTC. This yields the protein CSAIRLGPETQYF.